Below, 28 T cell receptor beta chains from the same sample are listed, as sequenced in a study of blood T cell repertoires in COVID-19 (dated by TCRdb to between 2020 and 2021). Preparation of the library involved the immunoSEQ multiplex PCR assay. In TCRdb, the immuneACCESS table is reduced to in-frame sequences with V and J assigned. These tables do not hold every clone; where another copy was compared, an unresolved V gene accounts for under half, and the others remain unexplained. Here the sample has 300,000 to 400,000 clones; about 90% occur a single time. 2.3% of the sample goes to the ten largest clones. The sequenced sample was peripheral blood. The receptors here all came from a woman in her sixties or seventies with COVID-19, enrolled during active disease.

In DNA form, the CDR3 reads TGTGCCAGCTCAGCGCAGGGGAGGGATACTGAAGCTTTCTTT. Translating it yields CASSAQGRDTEAFF. The chain employs TRBV18 and TRBJ1-1, with D maybe TRBD1 (6 bases). Deletions cut 5 bases from V and 5 bases from J, with 15 bases between. This CDR3 contains 14 residues. Germline CDR1 and CDR2: KGHSH and LQKENI.

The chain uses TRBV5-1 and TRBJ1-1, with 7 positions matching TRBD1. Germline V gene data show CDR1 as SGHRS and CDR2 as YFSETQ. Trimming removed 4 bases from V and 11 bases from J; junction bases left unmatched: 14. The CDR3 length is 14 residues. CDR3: CASSHLVPGGYAFF. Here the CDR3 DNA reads TGCGCCAGCAGCCACCTTGTGCCAGGGGGGTATGCTTTCTTT. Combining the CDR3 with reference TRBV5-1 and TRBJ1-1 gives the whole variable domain KAGVTQTPRYLIKTRGQQVTLSCSPISGHRSVSWYQQTPGQGLQFLFEYFSETQRNKGNFPGRFSGRQFSNSRSEMNVSTLELGDSALYLCASSHLVPGGYAFFGQGTRLTVV.

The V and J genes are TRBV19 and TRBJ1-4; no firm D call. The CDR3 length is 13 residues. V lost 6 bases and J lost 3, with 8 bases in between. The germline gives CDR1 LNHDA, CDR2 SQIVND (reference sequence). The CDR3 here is CASRREANEKLFF. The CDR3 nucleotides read TGTGCCAGTAGGCGGGAAGCTAATGAAAAACTGTTTTTT.

This CDR3 is CASSQVPSGKNEQFF. Written as DNA, the CDR3 is TGCGCCAGCAGCCAGGTGCCTAGCGGGAAAAATGAGCAGTTCTTC. The V call is TRBV4-1, the J call TRBJ2-1; 9 bases are shared with TRBD2. The J segment lost 7 bases and the V segment lost 3 bases, leaving 7 bases of the junction unmatched. Germline values: CDR1 MGHRA, CDR2 YSYEKL. CDR3 length: 15 amino acids.

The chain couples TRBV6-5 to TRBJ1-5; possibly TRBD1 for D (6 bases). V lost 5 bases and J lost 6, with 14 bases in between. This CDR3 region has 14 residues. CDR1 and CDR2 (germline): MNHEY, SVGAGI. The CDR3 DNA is TGTGCCAGCAGTCCCAGGGGAACGCGTCAGCCCCAGCATTTT. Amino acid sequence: CASSPRGTRQPQHF.

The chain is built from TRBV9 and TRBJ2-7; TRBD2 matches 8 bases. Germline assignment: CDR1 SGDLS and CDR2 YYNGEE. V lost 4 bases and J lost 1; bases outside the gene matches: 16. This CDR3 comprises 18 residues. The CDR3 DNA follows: TGTGCCAGCAGCCCAAGCCAAAGCGGGGGCCCCCGGTCCTACGAGCAGTACTTC. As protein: CASSPSQSGGPRSYEQYF.

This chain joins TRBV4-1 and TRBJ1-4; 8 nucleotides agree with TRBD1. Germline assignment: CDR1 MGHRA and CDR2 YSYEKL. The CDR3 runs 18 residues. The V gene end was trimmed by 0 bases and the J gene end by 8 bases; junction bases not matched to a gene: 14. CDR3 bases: TGCGCCAGCAGCCAAGACCTTGGACAGGGCCCATGGGGAGAAAAACTGTTTTTT. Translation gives CASSQDLGQGPWGEKLFF.

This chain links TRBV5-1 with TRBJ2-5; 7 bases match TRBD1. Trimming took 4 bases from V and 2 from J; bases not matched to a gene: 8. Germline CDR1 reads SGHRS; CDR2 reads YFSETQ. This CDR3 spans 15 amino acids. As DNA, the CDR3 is TGCGCCAGCAGCCTGTTGGGACAGACTCAAGAGACCCAGTACTTC. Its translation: CASSLLGQTQETQYF.

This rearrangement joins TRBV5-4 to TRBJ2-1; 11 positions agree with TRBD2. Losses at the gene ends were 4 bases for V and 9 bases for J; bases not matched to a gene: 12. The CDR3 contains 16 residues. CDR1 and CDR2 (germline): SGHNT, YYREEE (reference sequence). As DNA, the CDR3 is TGTGCCAGCAGCCCCGGGTCTAGCGGGGGGTTCAGTGAGCAGTTCTTC. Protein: CASSPGSSGGFSEQFF.

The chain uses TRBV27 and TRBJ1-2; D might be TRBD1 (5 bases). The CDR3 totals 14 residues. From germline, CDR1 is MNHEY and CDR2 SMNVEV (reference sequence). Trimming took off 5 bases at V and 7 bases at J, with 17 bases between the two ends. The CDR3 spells CASSGAPGGTGYTF. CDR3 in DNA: TGTGCCAGCAGTGGCGCACCGGGGGGGACTGGCTACACCTTC.

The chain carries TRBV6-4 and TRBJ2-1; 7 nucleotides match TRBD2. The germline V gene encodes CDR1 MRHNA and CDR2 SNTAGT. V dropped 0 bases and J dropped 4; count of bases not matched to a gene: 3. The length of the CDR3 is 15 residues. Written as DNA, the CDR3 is TGTGCCAGCAGTGACTCCGCGGGGGATTACAATGAGCAGTTCTTC. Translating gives CASSDSAGDYNEQFF.

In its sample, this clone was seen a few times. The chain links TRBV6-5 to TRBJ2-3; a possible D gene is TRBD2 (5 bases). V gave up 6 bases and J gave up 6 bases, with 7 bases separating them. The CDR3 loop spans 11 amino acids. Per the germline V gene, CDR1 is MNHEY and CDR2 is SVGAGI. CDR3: CASRREDTQYF. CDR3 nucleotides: TGTGCCAGCAGGAGGGAGGATACGCAGTATTTT.

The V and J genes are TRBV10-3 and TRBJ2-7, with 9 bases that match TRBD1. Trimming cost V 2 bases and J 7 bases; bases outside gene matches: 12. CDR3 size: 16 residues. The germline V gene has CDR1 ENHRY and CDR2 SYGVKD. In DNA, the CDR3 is TGTGCCATCAGTGAGGCGACCGGGACAGGGTCGGGTGAGCAGTACTTC. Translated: CAISEATGTGSGEQYF.

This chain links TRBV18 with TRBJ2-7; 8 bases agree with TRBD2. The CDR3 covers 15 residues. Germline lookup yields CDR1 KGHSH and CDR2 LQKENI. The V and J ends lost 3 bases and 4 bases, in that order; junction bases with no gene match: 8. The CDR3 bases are TGTGCCAGCTCACCCGACGGGAGCGGGGGATACGAGCAGTACTTC. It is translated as CASSPDGSGGYEQYF. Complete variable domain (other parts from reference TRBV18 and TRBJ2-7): NAGVMQNPRHLVRRRGQEARLRCSPMKGHSHVYWYRQLPEEGLKFMVYLQKENIIDESGMPKERFSAEFPKEGPSILRIQQVVRGDSAAYFCASSPDGSGGYEQYFGPGTRLTVT.

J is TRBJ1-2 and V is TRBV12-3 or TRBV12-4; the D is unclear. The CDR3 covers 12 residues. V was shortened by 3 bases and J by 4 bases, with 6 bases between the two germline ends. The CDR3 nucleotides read TGTGCCAGCAGTTTCGAGAGCTATGGCTACACCTTC. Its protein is CASSFESYGYTF.

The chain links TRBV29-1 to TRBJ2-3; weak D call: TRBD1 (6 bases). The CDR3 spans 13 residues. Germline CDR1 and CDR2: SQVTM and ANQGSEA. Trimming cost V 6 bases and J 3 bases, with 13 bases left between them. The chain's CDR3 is CSVATRGTDTQYF. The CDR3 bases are TGCAGCGTCGCTACCAGGGGTACAGATACGCAGTATTTT.

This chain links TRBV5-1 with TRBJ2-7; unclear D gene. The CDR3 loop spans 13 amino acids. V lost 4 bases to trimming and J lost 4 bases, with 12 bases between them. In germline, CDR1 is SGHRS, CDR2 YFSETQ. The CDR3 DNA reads TGCGCCAGCAGCCTCGAGCCAGCGTACGAGCAGTACTTC. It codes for CASSLEPAYEQYF.

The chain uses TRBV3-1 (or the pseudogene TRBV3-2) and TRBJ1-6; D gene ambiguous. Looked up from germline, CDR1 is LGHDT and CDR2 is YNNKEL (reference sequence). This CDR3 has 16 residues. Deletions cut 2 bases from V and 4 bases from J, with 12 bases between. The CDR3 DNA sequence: TGTGCCAGCAGCCAATCTATCTCCGGGTATAATTCACCCCTCCACTTT. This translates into CASSQSISGYNSPLHF.

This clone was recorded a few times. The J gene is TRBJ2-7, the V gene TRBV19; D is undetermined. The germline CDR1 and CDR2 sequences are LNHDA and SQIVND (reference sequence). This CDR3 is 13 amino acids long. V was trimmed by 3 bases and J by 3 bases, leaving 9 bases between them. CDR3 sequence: CASSMVVGYEQYF. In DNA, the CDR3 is TGTGCCAGTAGTATGGTCGTCGGCTACGAGCAGTACTTC.

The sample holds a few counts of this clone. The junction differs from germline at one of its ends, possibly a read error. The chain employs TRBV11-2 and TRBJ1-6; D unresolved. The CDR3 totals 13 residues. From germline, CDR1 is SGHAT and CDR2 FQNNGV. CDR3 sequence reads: CARLRGDKSPLHF. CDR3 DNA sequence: TGTGCCAGACTGCGGGGTGATAAGTCACCCCTCCACTTT.

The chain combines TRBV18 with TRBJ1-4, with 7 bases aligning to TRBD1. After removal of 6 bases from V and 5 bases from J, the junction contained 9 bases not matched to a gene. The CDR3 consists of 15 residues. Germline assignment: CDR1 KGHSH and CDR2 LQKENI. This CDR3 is CASSYLTGPNEKLFF. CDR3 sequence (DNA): TGTGCCAGCTCTTATCTGACAGGGCCGAATGAAAAACTGTTTTTT. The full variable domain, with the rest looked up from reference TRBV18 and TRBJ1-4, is NAGVMQNPRHLVRRRGQEARLRCSPMKGHSHVYWYRQLPEEGLKFMVYLQKENIIDESGMPKERFSAEFPKEGPSILRIQQVVRGDSAAYFCASSYLTGPNEKLFFGSGTQLSVL.

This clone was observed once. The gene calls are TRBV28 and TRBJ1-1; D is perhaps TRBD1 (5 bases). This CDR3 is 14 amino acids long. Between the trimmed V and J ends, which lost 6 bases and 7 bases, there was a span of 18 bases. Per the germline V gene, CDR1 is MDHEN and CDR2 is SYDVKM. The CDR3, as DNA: TGTGCCAGCAGCATAGACAGTGTCCAGGGTGAAGCTTTCTTT. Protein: CASSIDSVQGEAFF.

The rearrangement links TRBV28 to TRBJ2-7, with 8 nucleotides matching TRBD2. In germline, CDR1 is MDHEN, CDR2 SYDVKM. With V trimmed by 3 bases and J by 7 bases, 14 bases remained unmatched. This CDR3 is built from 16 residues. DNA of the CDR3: TGTGCCAGCAGTTTTTCGGGGGGGCAGAAACTACGAGAGCAGTACTTC. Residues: CASSFSGGQKLREQYF.

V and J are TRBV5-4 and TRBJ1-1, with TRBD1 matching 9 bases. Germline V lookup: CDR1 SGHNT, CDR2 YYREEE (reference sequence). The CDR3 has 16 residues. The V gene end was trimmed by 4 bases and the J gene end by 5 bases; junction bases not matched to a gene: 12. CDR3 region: CASSPSRDRVDTEAFF. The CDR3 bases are TGTGCCAGCAGCCCCTCTCGGGACAGGGTTGATACTGAAGCTTTCTTT.

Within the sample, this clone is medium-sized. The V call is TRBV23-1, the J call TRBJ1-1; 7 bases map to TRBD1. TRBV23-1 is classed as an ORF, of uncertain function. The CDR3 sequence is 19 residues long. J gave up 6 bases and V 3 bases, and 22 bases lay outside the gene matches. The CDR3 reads CASSHYELQGSMVFAEAFF. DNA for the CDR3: TGCGCCAGCAGTCACTATGAATTACAGGGGAGTATGGTTTTCGCTGAAGCTTTCTTT.

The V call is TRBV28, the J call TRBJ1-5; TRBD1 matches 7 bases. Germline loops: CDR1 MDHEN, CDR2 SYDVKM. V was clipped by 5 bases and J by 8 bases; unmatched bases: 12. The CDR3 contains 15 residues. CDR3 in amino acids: CASSILGRGVKPQHF. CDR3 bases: TGTGCCAGCAGTATCCTGGGCAGGGGGGTAAAGCCCCAGCATTTT. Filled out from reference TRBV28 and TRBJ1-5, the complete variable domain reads DVKVTQSSRYLVKRTGEKVFLECVQDMDHENMFWYRQDPGLGLRLIYFSYDVKMKEKGDIPEGYSVSREKKERFSLILESASTNQTSMYLCASSILGRGVKPQHFGDGTRLSIL.

The CDR3 DNA reads as TGTGCCAGCAGCCCGGACACCTTC. This encodes CASSPDTF. The rearrangement uses TRBV11-2 and TRBJ1-2, with unresolved D. The germline V gene has CDR1 SGHAT and CDR2 FQNNGV. This CDR3 spans 8 amino acids. Trimming left V 5 bases short and J 12 bases short, with 4 bases between.

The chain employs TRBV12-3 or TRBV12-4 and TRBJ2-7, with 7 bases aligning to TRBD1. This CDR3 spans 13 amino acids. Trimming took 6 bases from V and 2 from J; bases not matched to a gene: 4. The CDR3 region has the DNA TGTGCCAGCAGAGGACAGGCAACCTACGAGCAGTACTTC. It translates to CASRGQATYEQYF.